This TCR beta chain was retrieved from a study of blood T cell repertoires in COVID-19. TCRdb's copy holds only in-frame clones and misses some; the assay was immunoSEQ multiplex PCR. This table holds under 500,000 clones, around 89% found once. V trimming: 4 bases; J trimming: 1 base; junction bases outside the gene matches: 2. Germline V CDR1 and CDR2: SNHLY, FYNNEI. The CDR3 length is 14 residues. The sequencing input was peripheral blood. The chain joins TRBV2 to TRBJ2-5; 8 bases agree with TRBD2. The receptor comes from a woman aged 25-40 years with acute or convalescent COVID-19. The CDR3 sequence is CASSGGGFQETQYF. The CDR3 region has the DNA TGTGCCAGCAGTGGCGGGGGGTTCCAAGAGACCCAGTACTTC.